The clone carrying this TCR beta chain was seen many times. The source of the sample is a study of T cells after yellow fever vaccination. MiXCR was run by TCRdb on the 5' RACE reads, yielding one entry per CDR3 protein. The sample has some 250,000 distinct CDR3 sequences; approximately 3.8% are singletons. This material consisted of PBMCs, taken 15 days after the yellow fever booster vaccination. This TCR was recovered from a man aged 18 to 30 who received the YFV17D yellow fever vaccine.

The CDR3 is CASSLSPGDYQPQHF. The CDR3 DNA reads as TGCGCCAGCAGCTTGTCTCCAGGGGACTATCAGCCCCAGCATTTT. The genes are TRBV5-1 and TRBJ1-5; possibly TRBD1 for D (6 bases). The CDR3 is 15 amino acids. V was clipped by 1 base and J by 5 bases, with 13 bases between them. Looked up from germline, CDR1 is SGHRS and CDR2 is YFSETQ.